This TCR beta chain comes out of a study of siplizumab effects on memory and regulatory T cells. Whole-study findings and limits: Versus approximately 27% in controls, the mappable alloreactive CD4+ clones averaged about 70% Treg-derived with siplizumab. Suppression by proliferating Tregs derived from siplizumab cultures was not verified. In unstimulated cells, naive T cells appeared more diverse than memory T cells and seemed major alloresponse contributors.

Concerning this clone: Antigen unknown.

Each sample yielded around 9.3 x 10^4 assayed TCR templates. Profiling relied on immunoSEQ multiplex PCR, and the TCRdb table lists in-frame clones only, not all of them. The data contain about 50,000 clones, 85% to 95% of them singletons. The ends were cut back, 1 base at V and 10 bases at J, with 8 bases in the middle. Germline CDR1 and CDR2: LGHNA and YNFKEQ. The CDR3 contains 12 residues. The source material was CD8+ T cells sorted from blood. The origin of this receptor is a human donor in good health. The J gene is TRBJ2-1, the V gene TRBV4-2; weak D call: TRBD2 (6 bases). The CDR3 region has the DNA TGTGCCAGCAGCCAAGTCGCGGGGGAGCAGTTCTTC. It yields the protein CASSQVAGEQFF.